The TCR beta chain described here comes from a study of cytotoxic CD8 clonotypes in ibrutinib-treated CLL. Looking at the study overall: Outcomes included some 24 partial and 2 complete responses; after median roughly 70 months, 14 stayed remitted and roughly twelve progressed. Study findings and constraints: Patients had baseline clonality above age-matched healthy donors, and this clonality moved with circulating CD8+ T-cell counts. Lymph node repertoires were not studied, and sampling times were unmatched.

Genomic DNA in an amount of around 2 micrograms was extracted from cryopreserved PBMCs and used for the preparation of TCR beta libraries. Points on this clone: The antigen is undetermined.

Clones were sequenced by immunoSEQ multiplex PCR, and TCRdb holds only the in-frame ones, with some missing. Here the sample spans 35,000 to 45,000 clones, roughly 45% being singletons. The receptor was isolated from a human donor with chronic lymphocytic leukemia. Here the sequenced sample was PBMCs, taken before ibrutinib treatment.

CDR3 region: CSAVTGDLYNEQFF. The CDR3 coding sequence is TGCAGCGCGGTGACAGGGGACCTCTACAATGAGCAGTTCTTC. The chain joins TRBV29-1 to TRBJ2-1; TRBD1 matches 8 bases. The V and J ends lost 7 bases and 3 bases, in that order; junction bases with no gene match: 8. The CDR3 extends over 14 amino acids. Germline CDR1 is SQVTM and CDR2 is ANQGSEA.